This entry concerns a single TCR beta chain. Its antigen remains unidentified. Germline trimming cut 8 bases from V and 5 bases from J; bases unmatched to any gene: 8. The CDR3 has 14 amino acids. Germline V gene lookup returns CDR1 ENHRY and CDR2 SYGVKD. As processed by the authors: ImmunoSEQ supplied junction-only sequences lacking quality scores, so filtering was different. Sequencing used immunoSEQ multiplex PCR; TCRdb keeps in-frame clones, though not all of them. V, J and clone size derive from that table, while D and trimming were established from the DNA sequence. Of 2 million to 2.5 million clones listed, roughly 93% are singletons. The study drew its donors from healthy HIV-negative adults without recent acute infections or vaccinations. This entry belongs to a study of shared clonotypes between healthy human individuals. Broader study findings: Sorted-subset sequencing, rarefaction showed, was incomplete despite large depth. Memory subsets had estimated richness that was generally smaller than that of naive subsets.

Material: naive CD4+ T cells from PBMCs. The sample's subset: CD45RA+ positively selected. The origin of this receptor is a man younger than 35 in good health. Some clones in this sample may be carry-over from other donors' samples. The rearrangement links TRBV10-3 to TRBJ2-3; 9 nucleotides match TRBD2. The DNA of the CDR3 is TGTGCCATCGGTGGGACTAGCCAGGAAGATACGCAGTATTTT. Residues: CAIGGTSQEDTQYF.